A selection of T cell receptor beta chains follows, all from one sample in a study of OX40 agonist ivuxolimab in advanced cancers. Assay: immunoSEQ multiplex PCR; the TCRdb copy retains only in-frame clones and omits some. The sample shows more than 50,000 clones, roughly 84% of them seen only once. The sample in question was CD4+ or CD8+ T cells sorted from blood, obtained in a trial of the OX40 agonist ivuxolimab. These receptors were collected from an adult with an advanced solid tumor such as melanoma, head and neck, liver or kidney cancer. Both conserved end residues are part of each CDR3. The D gene is left open where the match is weak. The listing skips clone size in some rows; elsewhere it reads once, few, many or a size class.

>13|TRBJ1-3|-|-|TRBV7-6
TGTGCCAGCATGGCGAGCTCTGGAAACACCATATATTTT
CASMASSGNTIYF
>15|TRBJ2-5|once|-|TRBV18
TGTGCCAGCTCACCGAGTCTGCAGGGTGAAGAGACCCAGTACTTC
CASSPSLQGEETQYF
>15|TRBJ2-2|-|TRBD2|TRBV5-1
TGCGCCAGCAGCCCCGGGACTAGCAACACCGGGGAGCTGTTTTTT
CASSPGTSNTGELFF
>14|TRBJ1-1|-|TRBD1|TRBV2
TGTGCCAGCAGCTCGACAGGGGGCCTCGATGAAGCTTTCTTT
CASSSTGGLDEAFF
>14|TRBJ1-1|-|-|TRBV6-1
TGTGCCAGCAGTGAAAGGAACCAAAAAAGGGAAGCTTTCTTT
CASSERNQKREAFF
>12|TRBJ2-1|-|-|TRBV6-6
TGTGCCAGCAGTGTTGAATTTGGAAGGGAATTCTTC
CASSVEFGREFF
>15|TRBJ2-6|-|-|TRBV7-8
TGTGCCAGCAGCGTGACGGAGGCTGGGGCCAACGTCCTGACTTTC
CASSVTEAGANVLTF
>15|TRBJ2-3|-|-|TRBV2
TGTGCCAGCAGTGGATTCAATCTGGAGACAGATACGCAGTATTTT
CASSGFNLETDTQYF
>12|TRBJ1-2|-|-|TRBV5-6
TGTGCCAGCAGCTCTAACTATTATGGCTACACCTTC
CASSSNYYGYTF
>16|TRBJ2-7|-|-|TRBV4-3
TGCGCCAGCAGCCAAGATCGGACTGAGACAGCAACCCCGATCTACTTC
CASSQDRTETATPIYF
>13|TRBJ2-7|-|-|TRBV7-8
TGTGCCAGCAGCCCTGCAGTAACCTACGAGCAGTACTTC
CASSPAVTYEQYF
>13|TRBJ1-2|few|-|TRBV7-2
TGTGCCAGCAGCCCCTACCCGGCTATTGGCTACACCTTC
CASSPYPAIGYTF
>15|TRBJ2-3|-|-|TRBV6-1
TGTGCCAGCGGCCGAGGGGGAGTGTCTCCAGATACGCAGTATTTT
CASGRGGVSPDTQYF
>16|TRBJ2-2|few|-|TRBV19
TGTGCCAGTAGTATAGATGGGCGGGTGAACACCGGGGAGCTGTTTTTT
CASSIDGRVNTGELFF
>13|TRBJ2-2|-|-|TRBV18
TGTGCCAGCTATGGCAAGAACACCGGGGAGCTGTTTTTT
CASYGKNTGELFF
>17|TRBJ1-2|-|-|TRBV7-2
TGTGCCAGCAGCTTAGCGGCCGATGGGTCAGGGGCCTATGGCTACACCTTC
CASSLAADGSGAYGYTF
>13|TRBJ1-5|-|-|TRBV19
TGTGCCAGTAGTGAGGGGTCCAATCAGCCCCAGCATTTT
CASSEGSNQPQHF
>14|TRBJ2-7|-|-|TRBV5-1
TGCGCCAGCAGTAAGGACTCCGGCTCCTACGAGCAGTACTTC
CASSKDSGSYEQYF
>15|TRBJ2-3|few|-|TRBV5-4
TGTGCCAGCAGCTCCTACCGGGACAGCACAGATACGCAGTATTTT
CASSSYRDSTDTQYF
>15|TRBJ1-6|-|-|TRBV6-1
TGTGCCAGCAGTGAAGCCCCAGGATGGAATTCACCCCTCCACTTT
CASSEAPGWNSPLHF
>18|TRBJ2-4|-|-|TRBV19
TGTGCCAGTAGTAGTGGCTGGAGGGGAGGGGGAGCCAAAAACATTCAGTACTTC
CASSSGWRGGGAKNIQYF
>22|TRBJ2-5|-|-|TRBV12-1
TGTGCCAGCAGCTTTCCGCGAAGTGGACTAGTACCATTGCCAGGTAGGGGAGAGACCCAGTACTTC
CASSFPRSGLVPLPGRGETQYF
>14|TRBJ1-1|-|-|TRBV11-1
TGTGCCAGCAGCCCGGACAGAGTTAACACTGAAGCTTTCTTT
CASSPDRVNTEAFF
>14|TRBJ2-2|-|-|TRBV7-8
TGTGCCAGCAGCTTAACGGGTCTTACCGGGGAGCTGTTTTTT
CASSLTGLTGELFF
>14|TRBJ1-1|-|-|TRBV19
TGTGCCAGTAGTAACTGGGACCGATTAACTGAAGCTTTCTTT
CASSNWDRLTEAFF
>12|TRBJ2-5|-|-|TRBV30
TGTGCCTGGGGCTACGGTCCAGAGACCCAGTACTTC
CAWGYGPETQYF
>15|TRBJ1-1|-|-|TRBV9
TGTGCCAGCAGCGCCCGAATGGGGCAAAGCACTGAAGCTTTCTTT
CASSARMGQSTEAFF
>12|TRBJ2-2|-|-|TRBV2
TGTGCCAGCATTCCAAACACCGGGGAGCTGTTTTTT
CASIPNTGELFF
>15|TRBJ2-2|-|TRBD1|TRBV7-6
TGTGCCAGCAGCTTCCAGGGGGCGAGCACCGGGGAGCTGTTTTTT
CASSFQGASTGELFF
>16|TRBJ2-1|-|TRBD2|TRBV7-2
TGTGCCAGCAGCACTATAGCGGGGCACTCCTACAATGAGCAGTTCTTC
CASSTIAGHSYNEQFF
>15|TRBJ1-5|-|-|TRBV6-1
TGTGCCAGCAGCGCGTTAACTGGAAGCAATCAGCCCCAGCATTTT
CASSALTGSNQPQHF
>15|TRBJ1-1|-|-|TRBV5-1
TGCGCCAGCAGCCCGGCCAACTTCATGAACACTGAAGCTTTCTTT
CASSPANFMNTEAFF
>17|TRBJ1-6|-|-|TRBV5-1
TGCGCCAGCAGCTTGGCCAATAGAGCCGGCCTTGGTTCACCCCTCCACTTT
CASSLANRAGLGSPLHF
>15|TRBJ1-3|-|-|TRBV6-5
TGTGCCAGCAGTTACGGGGTCGGAGGCGGAAACACCATATATTTT
CASSYGVGGGNTIYF
>13|TRBJ1-5|-|-|TRBV6-1
TGTGCCAGCAGTGTGAGAGGGGGGCAGCCCCAGCATTTT
CASSVRGGQPQHF
>12|TRBJ1-1|-|TRBD1|TRBV14
TGTGCCAGCAGCCAACAGGGGGTTGAAGCTTTCTTT
CASSQQGVEAFF
>12|TRBJ2-3|-|-|TRBV2
TGTGCCAGCCGGCGGGGCACAGATACGCAGTATTTT
CASRRGTDTQYF
>13|TRBJ1-2|-|-|TRBV18
TGTGCCAGCTCACCAATGGAATTTTCTGGCTACACCTTC
CASSPMEFSGYTF
>14|TRBJ2-5|-|-|TRBV5-1
TGCGCCAGCAGCTTGGGTCTGTTGCAAGAGACCCAGTACTTC
CASSLGLLQETQYF
>14|TRBJ2-3|-|-|TRBV11-3
TGTGCCAGCAGCTTAGCCCGGAGTTCAGATACGCAGTATTTT
CASSLARSSDTQYF
>13|TRBJ1-5|-|-|TRBV9
TGTGCCAGCAGCGTCATGGGCAATCAGCCCCAGCATTTT
CASSVMGNQPQHF
>14|TRBJ1-1|-|-|TRBV6-6
TGTGCCAGCAACCCACCGGGACTGAACACTGAAGCTTTCTTT
CASNPPGLNTEAFF
>14|TRBJ1-3|-|-|TRBV5-1
TGCGCCAGCAGCTTTGGGTCCTCTGGAAACACCATATATTTT
CASSFGSSGNTIYF
>15|TRBJ2-6|-|-|TRBV19
TGTGCCACCGCCGACGGATCCTTTGGGGCCAACGTCCTGACTTTC
CATADGSFGANVLTF
>16|TRBJ2-3|once|TRBD2|TRBV19
TGTGCCAGTAGTCCCCTCGAAGCGGGAGGTGTGGATACGCAGTATTTT
CASSPLEAGGVDTQYF
>17|TRBJ1-3|-|-|TRBV4-2
TGTGCCAGCAGCCAAGAATCCGTCAGGGGCTCTGGAAACACCATATATTTT
CASSQESVRGSGNTIYF
>16|TRBJ1-3|-|-|TRBV13
TGTGCCAGCAGCTTAGGCCGCGGGGGTTCTGGAAACACCATATATTTT
CASSLGRGGSGNTIYF
>15|TRBJ2-2|few|-|TRBV19
TGTGCCAGTAGTGCGACGACAGGGAACACCGGGGAGCTGTTTTTT
CASSATTGNTGELFF
>14|TRBJ2-3|-|TRBD1|TRBV29-1
TGCAGCGTTGAAGGACAGGGCCGGCCAGATACGCAGTATTTT
CSVEGQGRPDTQYF
>16|TRBJ2-7|-|TRBD2|TRBV4-2
TGTGCCAGCAGCCCGGGGACTAGCGGGAGTACCTACGAGCAGTACTTC
CASSPGTSGSTYEQYF
>15|TRBJ1-5|few|TRBD1|TRBV5-1
TGCGCCAGCAGCTTGGGGACAGGGGGTGGTCAGCCCCAGCATTTT
CASSLGTGGGQPQHF
>15|TRBJ2-4|-|TRBD2|TRBV19
TGTGCCAGTAGTTGGGGGACTAGCGGAGAAAACATTCAGTACTTC
CASSWGTSGENIQYF
>20|TRBJ2-7|-|TRBD2|TRBV11-2
TGTGCCAGCAGCTTAGAAAGAGGAACTAGCGGGAGGGCCACTCCCTACGAGCAGTACTTC
CASSLERGTSGRATPYEQYF
>12|TRBJ1-1|-|-|TRBV18
TGTGCCAGCTCACCTAGTAACACTGAAGCTTTCTTT
CASSPSNTEAFF
>18|TRBJ2-1|-|TRBD2|TRBV5-6
TGTGCCAGCAGCTTGGCGGGTGCTAGCGGCTCCCTCTACAATGAGCAGTTCTTC
CASSLAGASGSLYNEQFF